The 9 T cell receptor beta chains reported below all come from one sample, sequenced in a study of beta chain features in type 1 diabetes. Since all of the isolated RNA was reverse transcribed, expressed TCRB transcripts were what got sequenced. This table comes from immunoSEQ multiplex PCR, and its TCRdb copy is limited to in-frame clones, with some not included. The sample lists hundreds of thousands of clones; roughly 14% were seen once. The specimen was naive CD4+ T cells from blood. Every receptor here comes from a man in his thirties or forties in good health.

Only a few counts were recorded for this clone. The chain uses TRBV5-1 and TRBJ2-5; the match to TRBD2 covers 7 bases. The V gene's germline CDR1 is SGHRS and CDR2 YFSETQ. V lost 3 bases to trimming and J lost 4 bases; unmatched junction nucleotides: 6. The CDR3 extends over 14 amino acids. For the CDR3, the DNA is TGCGCCAGCAGCTATACTAGCGTTCGAGAGACCCAGTACTTC. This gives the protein CASSYTSVRETQYF.

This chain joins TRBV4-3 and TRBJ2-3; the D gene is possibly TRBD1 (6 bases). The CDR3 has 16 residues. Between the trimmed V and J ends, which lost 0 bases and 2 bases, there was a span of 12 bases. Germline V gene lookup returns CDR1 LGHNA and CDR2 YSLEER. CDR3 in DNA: TGCGCCAGCAGCCAAGATGGGGGCAGAGCCACAGATACGCAGTATTTT. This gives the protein CASSQDGGRATDTQYF.

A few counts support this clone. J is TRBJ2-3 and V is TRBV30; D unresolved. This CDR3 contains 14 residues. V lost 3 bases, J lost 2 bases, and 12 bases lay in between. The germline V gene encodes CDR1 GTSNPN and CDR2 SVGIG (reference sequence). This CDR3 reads CAWRDLRHTDTQYF. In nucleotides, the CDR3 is TGTGCCTGGAGGGACCTCCGACACACAGATACGCAGTATTTT.

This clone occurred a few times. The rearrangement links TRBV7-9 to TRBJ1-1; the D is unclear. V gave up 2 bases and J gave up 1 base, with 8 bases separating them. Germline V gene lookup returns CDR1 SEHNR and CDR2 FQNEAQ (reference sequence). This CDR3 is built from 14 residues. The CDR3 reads CASSLNVPNTEAFF. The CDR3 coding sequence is TGTGCCAGCAGCTTAAATGTGCCGAACACTGAAGCTTTCTTT.

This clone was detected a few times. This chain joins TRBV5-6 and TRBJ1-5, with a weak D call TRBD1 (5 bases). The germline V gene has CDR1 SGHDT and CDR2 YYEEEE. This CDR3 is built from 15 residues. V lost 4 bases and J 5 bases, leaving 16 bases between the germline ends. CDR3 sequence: CASSTSGRADQPQHF. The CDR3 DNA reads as TGTGCCAGCAGCACCTCAGGGAGGGCGGATCAGCCCCAGCATTTT.

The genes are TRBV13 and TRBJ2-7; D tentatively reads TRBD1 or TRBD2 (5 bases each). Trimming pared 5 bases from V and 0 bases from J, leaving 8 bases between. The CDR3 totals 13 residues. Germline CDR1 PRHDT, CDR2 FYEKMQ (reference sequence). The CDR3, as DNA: TGTGCCAGCAGCCGAGGGACCTCCTACGAGCAGTACTTC. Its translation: CASSRGTSYEQYF.

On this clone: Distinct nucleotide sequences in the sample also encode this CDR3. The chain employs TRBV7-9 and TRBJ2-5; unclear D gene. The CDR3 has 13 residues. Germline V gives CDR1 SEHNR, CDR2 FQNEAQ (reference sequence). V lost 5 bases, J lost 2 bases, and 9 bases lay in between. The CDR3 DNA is TGTGCCAGCAGCCTGGGCGGACAAGAGACCCAGTACTTC. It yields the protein CASSLGGQETQYF.

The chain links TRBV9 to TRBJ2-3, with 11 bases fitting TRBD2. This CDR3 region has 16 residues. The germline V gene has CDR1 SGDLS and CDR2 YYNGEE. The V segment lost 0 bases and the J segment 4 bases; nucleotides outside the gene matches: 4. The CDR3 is CASSVGVAGGSDTQYF. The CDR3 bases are TGTGCCAGCAGCGTAGGAGTAGCGGGGGGGTCAGATACGCAGTATTTT.

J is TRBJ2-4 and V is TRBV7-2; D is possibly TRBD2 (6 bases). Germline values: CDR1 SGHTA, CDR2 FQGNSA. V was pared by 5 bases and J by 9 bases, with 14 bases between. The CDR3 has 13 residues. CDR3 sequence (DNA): TGTGCCAGCAGCGCGAGGGAGGAGGGCATTCAGTACTTC. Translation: CASSAREEGIQYF.